One and the same sample provided the 12 T cell receptor beta chains below, sequenced in a study of T cells after yellow fever vaccination. One entry per CDR3 protein results from TCRdb running MiXCR on the 5' RACE reads. The top ten clones hold approximately 3.3% of a sample with about 320,000 distinct CDR3 sequences, 9.5% to 12% of them seen once. The source material was CD4+ T cells sorted from PBMCs, sampled 45 days after the yellow fever booster vaccination. These receptors all come from a man in his late teens or twenties who received the YFV17D yellow fever vaccine.

The J gene is TRBJ1-6, the V gene TRBV7-3; D may be TRBD1 (6 bases). CDR1 and CDR2 from the germline V gene are SGHTA and FQGTGA. Trimming cost V 5 bases and J 9 bases, with 14 bases left between them. The length of the CDR3 is 14 residues. This chain's CDR3 is CASSTTGLGSPLHF. The CDR3, as DNA: TGTGCCAGCAGCACTACAGGGCTCGGTTCACCCCTCCACTTT.

This clonotype has more than one count but fewer than ten. The CDR3 DNA is TGTGCCAGCAGCTTAGTGGGGGGACAGGGCTCAGATACGCAGTATTTT. This translates into CASSLVGGQGSDTQYF. V and J are TRBV11-2 and TRBJ2-3; 9 bases map to TRBD1. The CDR3 spans 16 residues. V lost 1 base, J lost 4 bases, and 6 bases stayed unmatched. Germline V gene data show CDR1 as SGHAT and CDR2 as FQNNGV.

This clonotype was seen repeatedly, ten times or more. The rearrangement uses TRBV5-1 and TRBJ2-5, with 8 bases fitting TRBD2. Per germline, CDR1 SGHRS and CDR2 YFSETQ. CDR3 length equals 15 residues. J gave up 5 bases and V 4 bases, and 10 bases lay outside the gene matches. The CDR3 DNA is TGCGCCAGCAGCCCGGGGGGGACCCCAGCGGAGACCCAGTACTTC. Protein sequence: CASSPGGTPAETQYF.

This clonotype was seen repeatedly, ten times or more. The V and J genes are TRBV29-1 and TRBJ2-6; D tentatively fits TRBD1 or TRBD2 (5 bases each). The V end was cut by 6 bases, the J end by 0 bases, with 12 bases between. The CDR3 length is 15 residues. Germline V gene lookup returns CDR1 SQVTM and CDR2 ANQGSEA. The CDR3 coding sequence is TGCAGCGTGAGGGACGGTTTCTCTGGGGCCAACGTCCTGACTTTC. This encodes CSVRDGFSGANVLTF.

The chain is built from TRBV4-1 and TRBJ1-2; D remains ambiguous. The CDR3 is made up of 13 amino acids. Germline CDR1 reads MGHRA; CDR2 reads YSYEKL. The V gene lost 3 bases and the J gene lost 8 bases, with 13 bases spanning the gap. The CDR3 is CASSHSHYEGYTF. CDR3 bases: TGCGCCAGCAGCCATTCTCACTATGAAGGCTACACCTTC.

This sequence joins TRBV7-2 and TRBJ2-2; D is unclear. CDR1 and CDR2 (germline): SGHTA, FQGNSA. The germline V and J ends were trimmed by 1 base and 7 bases, with 4 bases remaining between them. This CDR3 is 12 amino acids long. The CDR3 loop is CASSLVGGELFF. CDR3 sequence (DNA): TGTGCCAGCAGCTTAGTGGGCGGGGAGCTGTTTTTT.

The chain is built from TRBV5-1 and TRBJ2-1; D is possibly TRBD2 (6 bases). CDR1 and CDR2 (germline): SGHRS, YFSETQ. The CDR3 contains 15 residues. With 0 bases removed from V and 2 bases from J, the gap between germline ends came to 9 bases. The DNA of the CDR3 is TGCGCCAGCAGCTTGGTAGCGGTCACCTACAATGAGCAGTTCTTC. It is translated as CASSLVAVTYNEQFF.

The rearrangement joins TRBV7-2 to TRBJ2-1, with 12 bases identical to TRBD2. Losses at the gene ends were 6 bases for V and 9 bases for J; bases not matched to a gene: 12. CDR1 is SGHTA and CDR2 is FQGNSA in the germline V gene. The CDR3 has 16 amino acids. DNA for the CDR3: TGTGCCAGCAGTCCAAACCCTAGCGGGGGGGACGGTGAGCAGTTCTTC. This encodes CASSPNPSGGDGEQFF.

The J gene is TRBJ2-1, the V gene TRBV6-5; D remains ambiguous. Germline V gene lookup returns CDR1 MNHEY and CDR2 SVGAGI. CDR3 length: 12 amino acids. The ends were cut back, 8 bases at V and 0 bases at J, with 5 bases in the middle. In nucleotides, the CDR3 is TGTGCCAGCTACCGCTCCTACAATGAGCAGTTCTTC. Translating it yields CASYRSYNEQFF.

This clonotype has ten or more counts. The J gene is TRBJ2-4, the V gene TRBV30, with 8 bases aligning to TRBD1. Trimming removed 0 bases from V and 12 bases from J; junction bases left unmatched: 7. From germline, CDR1 is GTSNPN and CDR2 SVGIG (reference sequence). This CDR3 contains 13 residues. The CDR3 loop is CAWSVTGGNAQYF. Here the CDR3 DNA reads TGTGCCTGGAGTGTAACAGGGGGGAATGCTCAGTACTTC.

This clonotype was counted a few times. The chain couples TRBV7-2 to TRBJ1-6; D remains ambiguous. Deletions cut 3 bases from V and 9 bases from J, with 15 bases between. Germline loops: CDR1 SGHTA, CDR2 FQGNSA. This CDR3 is 15 amino acids long. As DNA, the CDR3 is TGTGCCAGCAGCTTCGGCGGGCACCCCACTTCACCCCTCCACTTT. Translation: CASSFGGHPTSPLHF.

This clonotype was seen repeatedly, ten times or more. The V gene is TRBV12-3 or TRBV12-4, the J gene TRBJ2-2; the D gene is possibly TRBD2 (6 bases). V gave up 7 bases and J gave up 0 bases, with 9 bases separating them. The CDR3 runs to 14 residues. The CDR3 protein is CASTGTANTGELFF. The CDR3 nucleotides are TGTGCCAGCACCGGGACTGCGAACACCGGGGAGCTGTTTTTT.